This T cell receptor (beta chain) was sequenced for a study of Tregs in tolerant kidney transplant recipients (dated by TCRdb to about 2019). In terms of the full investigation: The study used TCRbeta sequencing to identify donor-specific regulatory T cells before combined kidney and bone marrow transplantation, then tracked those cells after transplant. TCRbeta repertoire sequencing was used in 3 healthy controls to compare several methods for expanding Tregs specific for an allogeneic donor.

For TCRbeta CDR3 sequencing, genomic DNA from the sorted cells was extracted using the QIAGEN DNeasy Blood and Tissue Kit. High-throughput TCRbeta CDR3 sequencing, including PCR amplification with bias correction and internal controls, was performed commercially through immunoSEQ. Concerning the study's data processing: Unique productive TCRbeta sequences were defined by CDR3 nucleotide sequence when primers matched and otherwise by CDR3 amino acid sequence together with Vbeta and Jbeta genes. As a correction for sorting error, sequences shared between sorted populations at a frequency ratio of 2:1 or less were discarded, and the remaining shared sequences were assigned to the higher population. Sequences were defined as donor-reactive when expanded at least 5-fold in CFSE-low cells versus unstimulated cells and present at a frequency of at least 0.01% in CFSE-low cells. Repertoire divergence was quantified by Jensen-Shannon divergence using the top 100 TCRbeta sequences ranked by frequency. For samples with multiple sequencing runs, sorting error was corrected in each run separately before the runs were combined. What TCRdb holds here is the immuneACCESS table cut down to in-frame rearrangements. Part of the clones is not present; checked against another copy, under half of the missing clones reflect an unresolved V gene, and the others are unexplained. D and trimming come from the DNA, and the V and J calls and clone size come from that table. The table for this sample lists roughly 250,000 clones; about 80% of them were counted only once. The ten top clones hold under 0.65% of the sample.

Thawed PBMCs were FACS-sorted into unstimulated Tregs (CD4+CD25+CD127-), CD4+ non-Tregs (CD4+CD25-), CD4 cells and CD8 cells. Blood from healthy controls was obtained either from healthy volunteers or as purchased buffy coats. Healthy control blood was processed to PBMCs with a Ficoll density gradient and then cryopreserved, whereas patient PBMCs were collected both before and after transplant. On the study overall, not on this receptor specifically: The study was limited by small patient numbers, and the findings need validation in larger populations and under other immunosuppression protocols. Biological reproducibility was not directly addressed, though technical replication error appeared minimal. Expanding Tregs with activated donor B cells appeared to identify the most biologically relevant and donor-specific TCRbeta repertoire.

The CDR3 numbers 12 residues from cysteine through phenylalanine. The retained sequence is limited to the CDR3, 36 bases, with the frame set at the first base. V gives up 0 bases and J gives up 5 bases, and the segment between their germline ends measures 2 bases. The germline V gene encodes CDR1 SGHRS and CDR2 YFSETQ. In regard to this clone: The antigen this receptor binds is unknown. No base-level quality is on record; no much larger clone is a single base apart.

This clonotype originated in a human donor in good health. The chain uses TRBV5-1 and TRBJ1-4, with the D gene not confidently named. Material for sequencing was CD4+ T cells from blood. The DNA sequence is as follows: TGCGCCAGCAGCTTGGCAAATGAAAAACTGTTTTTT. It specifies CASSLANEKLFF.